The T cell receptor beta chain described here comes from a study of PD-1 blockade in classical Hodgkin lymphoma. The germline V and J ends were trimmed by 0 bases and 10 bases, with 13 bases remaining between them. This CDR3 has 15 residues. Germline V CDR1 and CDR2: LNHDA, SQIVND (reference sequence). This clone came up a few times. What it binds is unknown. Time point of the sample: cycle 4 day 1 (C4D1), after 6 weeks of nivolumab. Relapses following autologous stem cell transplantation were seen in all patients, with brentuximab vedotin exposure varying. Produced via immunoSEQ multiplex PCR; TCRdb's table is partial and in-frame only. Found here are tens of thousands of clones, around 90% of them singletons; the top ten hold approximately 8.4%. Study-wide results and limits: It was among complete responders that baseline diversity resembled that of newly diagnosed patients.

The rearrangement joins TRBV19 to TRBJ1-6; the D is unclear. The sample in question was peripheral blood mononuclear cells (PBMCs), obtained before the fourth cycle of nivolumab. The clonotype originates from a human donor with classical Hodgkin lymphoma. CDR3 residues: CASSIDLFSRSPLHF. The CDR3 DNA is TGTGCCAGTAGTATAGATCTATTCAGTAGATCACCCCTCCACTTT.